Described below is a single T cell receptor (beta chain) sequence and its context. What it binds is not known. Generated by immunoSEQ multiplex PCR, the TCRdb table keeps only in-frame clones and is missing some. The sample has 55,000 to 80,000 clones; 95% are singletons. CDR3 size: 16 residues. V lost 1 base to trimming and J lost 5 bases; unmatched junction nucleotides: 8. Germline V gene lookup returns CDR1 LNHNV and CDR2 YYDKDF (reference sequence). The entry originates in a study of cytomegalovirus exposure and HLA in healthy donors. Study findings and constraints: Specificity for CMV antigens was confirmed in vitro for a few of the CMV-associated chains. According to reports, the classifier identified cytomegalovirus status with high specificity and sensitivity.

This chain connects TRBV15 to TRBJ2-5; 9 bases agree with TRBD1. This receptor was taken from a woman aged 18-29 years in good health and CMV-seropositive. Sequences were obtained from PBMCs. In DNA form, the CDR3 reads TGTGCCACCAGCAGAGGTGGACAGGGGTTTGGGGAGACCCAGTACTTC. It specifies CATSRGGQGFGETQYF.